This TCR beta chain appears in the sequencing data of a study of T cell responses to AZD1222 COVID-19 vaccine. Only in-frame clones appear in the TCRdb table, and some are missing; sequencing was by immunoSEQ multiplex PCR. The sample has fewer than 150,000 clones, approximately 90% seen once. The germline V gene has CDR1 SEHNR and CDR2 FQNEAQ (reference sequence). V was clipped by 4 bases and J by 0 bases, with 13 bases between them. The CDR3 spans 16 residues. This sequence was found in an adult in good health. The chain uses TRBV7-9 and TRBJ1-5, with D tentatively TRBD1 (5 bases). The sample was peripheral blood, taken on day 0 of AZD1222 vaccination. The CDR3 loop reads CASSSARAFSNQPQHF. The DNA for the CDR3 is TGTGCCAGCAGCTCCGCCAGGGCATTTAGCAATCAGCCCCAGCATTTT.